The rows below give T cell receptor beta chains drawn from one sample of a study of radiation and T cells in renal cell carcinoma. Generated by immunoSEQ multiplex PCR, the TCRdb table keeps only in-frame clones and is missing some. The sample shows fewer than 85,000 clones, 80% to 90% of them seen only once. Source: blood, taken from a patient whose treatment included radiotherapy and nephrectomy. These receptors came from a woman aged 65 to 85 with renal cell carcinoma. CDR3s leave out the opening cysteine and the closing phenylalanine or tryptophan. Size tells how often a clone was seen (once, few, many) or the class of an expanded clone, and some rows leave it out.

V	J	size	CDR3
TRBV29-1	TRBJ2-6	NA	SVDPGANVLT
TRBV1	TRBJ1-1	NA	TSSQDQGPANTEAF
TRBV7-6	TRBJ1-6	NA	ASSTLSSFYNSPLH
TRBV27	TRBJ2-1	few	ASTSLGQGNNEQF
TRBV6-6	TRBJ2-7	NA	ASRRDSSYEQY
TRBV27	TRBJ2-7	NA	ASSLWTSGEYEQY
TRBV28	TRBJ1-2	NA	ASSLEGPLYGYT
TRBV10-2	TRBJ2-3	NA	ASREADTQY
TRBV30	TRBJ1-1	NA	AWSGQIAAF
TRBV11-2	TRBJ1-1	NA	ASRLAPKTEAF
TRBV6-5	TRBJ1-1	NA	ASSYTAENTEAF
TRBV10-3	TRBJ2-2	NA	AIRSTANTGELF
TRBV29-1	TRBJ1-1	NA	SVKISQTNTEAF
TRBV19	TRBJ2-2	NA	ASKTQGAQGELF
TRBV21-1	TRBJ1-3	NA	ASSPKRGRVSGNTIY
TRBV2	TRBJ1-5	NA	ASSEWGSVNQPQH
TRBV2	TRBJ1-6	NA	ASNRANSPLH
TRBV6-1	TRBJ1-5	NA	ASTQGAPGQPQH
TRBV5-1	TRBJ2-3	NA	ASSLASGSTDTQY
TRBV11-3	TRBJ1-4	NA	ASSLRGTNEKLF
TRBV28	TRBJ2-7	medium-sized	ASSNTRTGYSYEQY
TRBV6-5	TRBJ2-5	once	ASSYSGGSETQY
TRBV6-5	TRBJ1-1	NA	ASSEDAEHTEAF
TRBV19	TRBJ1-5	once	ASSIGRGTNQPQH
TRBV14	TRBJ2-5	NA	ASSQGLGFQETQY
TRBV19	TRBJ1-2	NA	ASIDSNYGYT
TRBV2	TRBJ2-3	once	ASSAESTDTQY
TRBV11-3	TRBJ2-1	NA	ASSSTRQGNYNEQF
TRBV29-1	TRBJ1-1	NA	SSEDGNEAF
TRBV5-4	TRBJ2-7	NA	ASSLEQFSYEQY
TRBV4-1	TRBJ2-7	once	ASSQVFEGSYEQY
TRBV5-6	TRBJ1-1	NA	ASSYRTGWHTEAF
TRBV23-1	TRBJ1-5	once	ASSQALITGVAQPQH
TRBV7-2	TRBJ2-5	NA	ASSPRTSGGARETQY
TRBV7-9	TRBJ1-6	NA	ASSLKGTGAGSPLH
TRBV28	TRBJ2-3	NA	ASLGGDSTDTQY
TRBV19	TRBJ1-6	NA	ASTPALGTNSPLH
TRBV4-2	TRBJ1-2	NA	ASSQDSGLKINYGYT
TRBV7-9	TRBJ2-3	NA	ASSLPTSGGVGDTQY
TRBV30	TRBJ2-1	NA	AWSNRGDEQF
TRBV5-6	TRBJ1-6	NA	ASSFRTGGSSPLH
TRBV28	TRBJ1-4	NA	ASSYPGGNEKLF
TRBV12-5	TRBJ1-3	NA	ASGRDRGLSGNTIY
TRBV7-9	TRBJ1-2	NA	ASSFERNYGYT
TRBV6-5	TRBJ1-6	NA	ASSYSSQGSSPLH
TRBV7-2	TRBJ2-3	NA	ASSLTNGGGTYTDTQY
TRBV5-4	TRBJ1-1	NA	ASSYVGTEAF
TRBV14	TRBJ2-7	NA	ASSHRGRTSAIEQY
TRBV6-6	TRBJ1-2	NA	ASKDRDPYYGYT
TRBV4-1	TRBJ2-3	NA	ASSQDIGLGGSDTQY
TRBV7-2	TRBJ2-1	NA	ASSFSSRGNEQF
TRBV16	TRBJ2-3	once	ASSQSLSISTDTQY
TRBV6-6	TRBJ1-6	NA	ASRDTSSYNSPLH
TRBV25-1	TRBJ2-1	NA	ASSPPSTRDRAYNEQF
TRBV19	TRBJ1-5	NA	ASSSQGDQPQH